The rows below give T cell receptor beta chains drawn from one sample of a study of blood T cell repertoires in COVID-19. The table came from immunoSEQ multiplex PCR; TCRdb's copy has only in-frame clones and leaves some out. Of around 280,000 clones detected, around nine tenths appear once; the ten largest clones hold 1.7%. The sequenced sample consisted of PBMCs or T cells enriched from blood (not recorded which). These receptors were obtained from a woman aged 40 to 55 who had recovered from COVID-19. The CDR3 runs from the conserved cysteine through the conserved F or W. The order of the fields is clone size, J gene, V gene, D gene, CDR3 DNA, CDR3 protein. D genes are given only for firm matches. Expanded clones are given a class, and other clones once, few, many or no size at all.

clone_size: -
j_call: TRBJ2-1
v_call: TRBV5-1
d_call: -
cdr3_nt: TGCGCCAGCAGCTTGTTCCCCGCGGATGATAATGAGCAGTTCTTC
cdr3_aa: CASSLFPADDNEQFF

clone_size: -
j_call: TRBJ2-5
v_call: TRBV6-5
d_call: TRBD2
cdr3_nt: TGTGCCAGCAAGAGCGGGGGGGACCTTGGGGAGACCCAGTACTTC
cdr3_aa: CASKSGGDLGETQYF

clone_size: -
j_call: TRBJ2-1
v_call: TRBV11-2
d_call: TRBD1
cdr3_nt: TGTGCCAGCAGCTTTCAACAGGGGGCCCTCAATGAGCAGTTCTTC
cdr3_aa: CASSFQQGALNEQFF

clone_size: once
j_call: TRBJ1-2
v_call: TRBV30
d_call: -
cdr3_nt: TGTGCCTGGAGCCCTCCATGGCAGCCCCCCACCGGGGGCTACACCTTC
cdr3_aa: CAWSPPWQPPTGGYTF

clone_size: -
j_call: TRBJ1-1
v_call: TRBV30
d_call: -
cdr3_nt: TGTGCCTGGCAAACTATCATGAACACTGAAGCTTTCTTT
cdr3_aa: CAWQTIMNTEAFF

clone_size: -
j_call: TRBJ2-1
v_call: TRBV5-1
d_call: TRBD2
cdr3_nt: TGCGCCAGCAGCACCGGGGGCTACCCTAGCGGGAGGGCCGAGAATGAGCAGTTCTTC
cdr3_aa: CASSTGGYPSGRAENEQFF

clone_size: -
j_call: TRBJ1-1
v_call: TRBV5-1
d_call: -
cdr3_nt: TGCGCCAGCAGCCCCCAGGGTGCGTACACTGAAGCTTTCTTT
cdr3_aa: CASSPQGAYTEAFF

clone_size: -
j_call: TRBJ1-3
v_call: TRBV5-1
d_call: -
cdr3_nt: TGCGCCAGCAGCCCCCAGGGTGCCTCTGGAAACACCATATATTTT
cdr3_aa: CASSPQGASGNTIYF

clone_size: once
j_call: TRBJ1-4
v_call: TRBV5-4
d_call: -
cdr3_nt: TGTGCCAGCAGCTTGATGACAGCAAATGAAAAACTGTTTTTT
cdr3_aa: CASSLMTANEKLFF

clone_size: -
j_call: TRBJ2-3
v_call: TRBV19
d_call: -
cdr3_nt: TGTGCCAGTAAAGCACGGGGGACAGATACGCAGTATTTT
cdr3_aa: CASKARGTDTQYF

clone_size: -
j_call: TRBJ1-5
v_call: TRBV30
d_call: TRBD1
cdr3_nt: TGTGCCTGGAGTGTACAGGGGGGCAATCAGCCCCAGCATTTT
cdr3_aa: CAWSVQGGNQPQHF

clone_size: few
j_call: TRBJ1-2
v_call: TRBV5-6
d_call: TRBD1
cdr3_nt: TGTGCCAGCAGCTTAGGGACAGCGTATGGCTACACCTTC
cdr3_aa: CASSLGTAYGYTF

clone_size: -
j_call: TRBJ1-6
v_call: TRBV9
d_call: -
cdr3_nt: TGTGCCAGCAGCTTGCGGGAGGGTGGTGGACCTAAGTCCCTCCACTTT
cdr3_aa: CASSLREGGGPKSLHF

clone_size: -
j_call: TRBJ1-4
v_call: TRBV4-1
d_call: -
cdr3_nt: TGCGCCAGCAGCCAAGTGGCGGCTAGGAACACTAATGAAAAACTGTTTTTT
cdr3_aa: CASSQVAARNTNEKLFF

clone_size: -
j_call: TRBJ1-4
v_call: TRBV18
d_call: -
cdr3_nt: TGTGCCAGCTCACCACCGAGGGCAGGGGTGGCTGCAACTAATGAAAAACTGTTTTTT
cdr3_aa: CASSPPRAGVAATNEKLFF

clone_size: once
j_call: TRBJ1-5
v_call: TRBV21-1
d_call: -
cdr3_nt: TGTGCCAGCAGCAAAGACGAGACAGGGCGCCAGCCCCAGCATTTT
cdr3_aa: CASSKDETGRQPQHF

clone_size: -
j_call: TRBJ1-2
v_call: TRBV18
d_call: TRBD1
cdr3_nt: TGTGCCAGCTCAGACAGGGGCGGCTACACCTTC
cdr3_aa: CASSDRGGYTF